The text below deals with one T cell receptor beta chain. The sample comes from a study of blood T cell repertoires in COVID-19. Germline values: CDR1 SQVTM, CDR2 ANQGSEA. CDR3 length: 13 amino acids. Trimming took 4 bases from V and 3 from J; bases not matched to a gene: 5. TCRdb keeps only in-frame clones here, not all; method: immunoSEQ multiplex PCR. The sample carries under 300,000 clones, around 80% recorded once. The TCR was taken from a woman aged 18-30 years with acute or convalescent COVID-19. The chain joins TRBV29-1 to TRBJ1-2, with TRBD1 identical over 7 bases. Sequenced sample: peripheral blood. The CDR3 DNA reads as TGCAGCGTTGTCGAGGGGGCGTACTATGGCTACACCTTC. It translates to CSVVEGAYYGYTF.